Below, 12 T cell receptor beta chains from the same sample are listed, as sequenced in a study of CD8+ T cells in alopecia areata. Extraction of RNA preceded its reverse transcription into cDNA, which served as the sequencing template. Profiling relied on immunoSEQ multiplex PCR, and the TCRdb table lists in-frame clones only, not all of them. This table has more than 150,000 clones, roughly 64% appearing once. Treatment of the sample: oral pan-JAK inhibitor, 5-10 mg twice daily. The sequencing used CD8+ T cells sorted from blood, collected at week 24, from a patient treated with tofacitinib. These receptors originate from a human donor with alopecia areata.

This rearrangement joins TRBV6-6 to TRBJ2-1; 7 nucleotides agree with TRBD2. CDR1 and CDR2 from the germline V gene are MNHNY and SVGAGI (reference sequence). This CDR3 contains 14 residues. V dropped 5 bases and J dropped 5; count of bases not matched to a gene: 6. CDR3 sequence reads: CASSGLVEHNEQFF. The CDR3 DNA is TGTGCCAGCAGTGGACTAGTAGAACACAATGAGCAGTTCTTC.

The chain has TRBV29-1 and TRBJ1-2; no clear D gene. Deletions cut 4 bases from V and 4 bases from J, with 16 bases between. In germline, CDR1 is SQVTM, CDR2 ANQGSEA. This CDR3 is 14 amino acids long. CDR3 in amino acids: CSVGVRYRSYGYTF. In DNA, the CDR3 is TGCAGCGTTGGAGTTAGATACCGATCCTATGGCTACACCTTC.

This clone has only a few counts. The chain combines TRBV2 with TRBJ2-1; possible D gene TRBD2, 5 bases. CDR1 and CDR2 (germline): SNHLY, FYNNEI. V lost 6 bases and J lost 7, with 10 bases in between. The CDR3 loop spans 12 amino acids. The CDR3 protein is CASSAGRNEQFF. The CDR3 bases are TGTGCCAGCAGCGCGGGCCGGAATGAGCAGTTCTTC.

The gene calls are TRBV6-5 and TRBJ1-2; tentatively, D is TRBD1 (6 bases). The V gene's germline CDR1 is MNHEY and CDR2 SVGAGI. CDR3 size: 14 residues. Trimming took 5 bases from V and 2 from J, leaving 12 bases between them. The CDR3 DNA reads TGTGCCAGCAGTCACGGACAGTTGAACTATGGCTACACCTTC. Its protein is CASSHGQLNYGYTF.

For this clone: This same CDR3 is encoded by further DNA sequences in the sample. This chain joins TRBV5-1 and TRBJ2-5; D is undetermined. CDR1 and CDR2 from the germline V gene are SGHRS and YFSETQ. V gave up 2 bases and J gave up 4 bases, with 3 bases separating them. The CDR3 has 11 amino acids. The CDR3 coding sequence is TGCGCCAGCAGCTTTGGAGAGACCCAGTACTTC. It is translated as CASSFGETQYF.

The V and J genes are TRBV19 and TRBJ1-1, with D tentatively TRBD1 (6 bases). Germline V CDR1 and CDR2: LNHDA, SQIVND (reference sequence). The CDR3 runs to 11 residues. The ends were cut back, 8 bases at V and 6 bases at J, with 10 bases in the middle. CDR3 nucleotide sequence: TGTGCCAGTGAGGGGGGGCCTGAAGCTTTCTTT. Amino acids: CASEGGPEAFF.

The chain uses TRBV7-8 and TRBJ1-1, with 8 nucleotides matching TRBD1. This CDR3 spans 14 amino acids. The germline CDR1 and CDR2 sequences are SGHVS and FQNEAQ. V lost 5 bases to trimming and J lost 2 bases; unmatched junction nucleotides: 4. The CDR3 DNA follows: TGTGCCAGCAGCCCTGGACAGGGAAACACTGAAGCTTTCTTT. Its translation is CASSPGQGNTEAFF.

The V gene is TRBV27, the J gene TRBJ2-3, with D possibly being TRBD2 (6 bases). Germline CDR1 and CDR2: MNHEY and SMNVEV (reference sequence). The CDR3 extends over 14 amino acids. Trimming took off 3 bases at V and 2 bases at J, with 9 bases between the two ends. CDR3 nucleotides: TGTGCCAGCAGTTTCCGGGACTCCACAGATACGCAGTATTTT. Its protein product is CASSFRDSTDTQYF.

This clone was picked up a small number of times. CDR3 nucleotide sequence: TGCGCCAGCAGCTTGGCTCAGGGACGATTAGAGCAGTACTTC. Its translation: CASSLAQGRLEQYF. The genes are TRBV5-1 and TRBJ2-7; the D call may be TRBD1 or TRBD2 (5 bases each). Trimming cost V 0 bases and J 7 bases, with 14 bases left between them. The CDR3 has 14 residues. The germline gives CDR1 SGHRS, CDR2 YFSETQ. Together with reference TRBV5-1 and TRBJ2-7, the CDR3 gives the full variable domain: KAGVTQTPRYLIKTRGQQVTLSCSPISGHRSVSWYQQTPGQGLQFLFEYFSETQRNKGNFPGRFSGRQFSNSRSEMNVSTLELGDSALYLCASSLAQGRLEQYFGPGTRLTVT.

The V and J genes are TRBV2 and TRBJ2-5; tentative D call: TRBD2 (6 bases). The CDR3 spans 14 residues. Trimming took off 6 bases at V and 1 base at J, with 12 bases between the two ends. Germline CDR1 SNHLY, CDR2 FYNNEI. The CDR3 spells CASRVSGLQETQYF. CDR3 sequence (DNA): TGTGCCAGCAGGGTATCGGGACTCCAAGAGACCCAGTACTTC. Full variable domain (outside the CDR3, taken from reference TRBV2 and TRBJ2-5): EPEVTQTPSHQVTQMGQEVILRCVPISNHLYFYWYRQILGQKVEFLVSFYNNEISEKSEIFDDQFSVERPDGSNFTLKIRSTKLEDSAMYFCASRVSGLQETQYFGPGTRLLVL.

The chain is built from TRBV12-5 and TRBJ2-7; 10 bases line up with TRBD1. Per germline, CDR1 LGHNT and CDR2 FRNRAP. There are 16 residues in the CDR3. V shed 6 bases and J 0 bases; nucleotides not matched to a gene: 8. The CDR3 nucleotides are TGTGCTAGTGGAGAGCCCGGGACAGGGGCCTCCTACGAGCAGTACTTC. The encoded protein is CASGEPGTGASYEQYF.

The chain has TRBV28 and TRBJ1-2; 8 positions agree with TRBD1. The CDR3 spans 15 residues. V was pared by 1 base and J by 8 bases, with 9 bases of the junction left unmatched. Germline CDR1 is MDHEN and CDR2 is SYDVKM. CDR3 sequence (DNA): TGTGCCAGCAGTTTATCGGTCCCAGGGGGCGAAGGCTACACCTTC. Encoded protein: CASSLSVPGGEGYTF.